This TCR beta chain was profiled in a study of early T cells in non-severe SARS-CoV-2 infection. Individual cDNA molecules received unique molecular identifiers during library preparation. Using its own MiXCR run on the 5' RACE reads, TCRdb lists one record per CDR3 protein. This sample yields tens of thousands of distinct CDR3 sequences, of which 5.8% are seen a single time; around 5.2% belongs to the top ten. This clonotype has a count of ten or more. The TCR comes from an adult who was a healthcare worker with PCR-confirmed SARS-CoV-2 infection or an uninfected control (not recorded which). The sequencing sample was made of whole blood.

This CDR3 is CASRTDRGRTDTQYF. As DNA, the CDR3 is TGTGCCAGCAGAACCGACAGGGGAAGAACAGATACGCAGTATTTT. The V and J genes are TRBV12-3 or TRBV12-4 and TRBJ2-3; 8 nucleotides agree with TRBD1. The CDR3 spans 15 residues. After removal of 6 bases from V and 3 bases from J, the junction contained 8 bases not matched to a gene.